The present T cell receptor beta chain was sequenced within a study of shared clonotypes between healthy human individuals. Study overall: Aged between 18 and 49, the donors were a couple of women and three men.

Samples underwent the assay at deep level. Produced via immunoSEQ multiplex PCR; TCRdb's table is partial and in-frame only. The sample shows 2 million to 2.5 million clones, roughly 90% of them seen only once. Study results and caveats: Naive subsets generally had larger estimated richness than memory subsets. Between a handful of donors, naive CD4 clonotypes were shared at a level of approximately 5%.

This clone occurred once. Its target is unknown. This TCR came from a man aged 18 to 30 in good health. Some clones in this sample may be carry-over from other donors' samples. The sample was naive CD4+ T cells from PBMCs. Sample subset: CD45RA+ positively selected.

CDR3 in amino acids: CAASGHAGGSGANVLTF. DNA for the CDR3: TGTGCCGCTAGCGGGCACGCCGGGGGCTCTGGGGCCAACGTCCTGACTTTC. This chain links TRBV28 with TRBJ2-6; 8 nucleotides agree with TRBD2. Germline CDR1 reads MDHEN; CDR2 reads SYDVKM. This CDR3 is built from 17 residues. The J segment lost 0 bases and the V segment lost 11 bases, leaving 12 bases of the junction unmatched.